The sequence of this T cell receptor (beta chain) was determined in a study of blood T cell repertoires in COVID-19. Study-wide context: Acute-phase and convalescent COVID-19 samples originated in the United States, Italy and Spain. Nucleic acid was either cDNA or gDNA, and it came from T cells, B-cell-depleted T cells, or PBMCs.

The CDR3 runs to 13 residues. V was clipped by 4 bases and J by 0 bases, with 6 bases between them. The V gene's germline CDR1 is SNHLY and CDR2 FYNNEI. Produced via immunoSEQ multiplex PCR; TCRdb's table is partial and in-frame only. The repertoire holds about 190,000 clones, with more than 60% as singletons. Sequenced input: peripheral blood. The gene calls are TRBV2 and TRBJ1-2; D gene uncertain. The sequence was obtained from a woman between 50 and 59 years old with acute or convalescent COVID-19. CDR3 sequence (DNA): TGTGCCAGCAGTGTTGGCCCTAACTATGGCTACACCTTC. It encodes CASSVGPNYGYTF.